This entry concerns a single TCR beta chain. Its specificity is unknown. Amplified material comprised TCR beta CDR3 regions derived from RNA transcripts. HTBI primers were used in a first-round RT-PCR, which preceded a second-round multiplex PCR. TCRdb re-analysed the multiplex PCR reads in MiXCR, keeping a single row per CDR3 protein. The sample shows about 640,000 distinct CDR3 sequences, over 40% of them seen only once. Diagnosis relied on clinical symptoms, serum thyroxine, TRAb, thyroid ultrasound and orbital computed tomography. This sample is drawn from a study of Graves' ophthalmopathy and Graves' hyperthyroidism. General study findings and limits: Sensitivity reached roughly 70% and specificity approximately 78% when the model predicted ophthalmopathy progression. Most thyroid-expanded clonotypes exceeding 0.001 frequency were also found in blood.

The receptor was isolated from an adult man with Graves' ophthalmopathy. Input material: peripheral blood.

CDR3 coding DNA: TGTGCCAGCAGCCAAACCGGGACAGGGCCCTCCTACGAGCAGTACTTC. Protein: CASSQTGTGPSYEQYF. The genes are TRBV14 and TRBJ2-7, with 9 bases matching TRBD1. V shed 2 bases, J shed 0 bases, and the junction held 5 bases outside the gene matches. Germline loops: CDR1 SGHDN, CDR2 FVKESK. This CDR3 contains 16 residues.